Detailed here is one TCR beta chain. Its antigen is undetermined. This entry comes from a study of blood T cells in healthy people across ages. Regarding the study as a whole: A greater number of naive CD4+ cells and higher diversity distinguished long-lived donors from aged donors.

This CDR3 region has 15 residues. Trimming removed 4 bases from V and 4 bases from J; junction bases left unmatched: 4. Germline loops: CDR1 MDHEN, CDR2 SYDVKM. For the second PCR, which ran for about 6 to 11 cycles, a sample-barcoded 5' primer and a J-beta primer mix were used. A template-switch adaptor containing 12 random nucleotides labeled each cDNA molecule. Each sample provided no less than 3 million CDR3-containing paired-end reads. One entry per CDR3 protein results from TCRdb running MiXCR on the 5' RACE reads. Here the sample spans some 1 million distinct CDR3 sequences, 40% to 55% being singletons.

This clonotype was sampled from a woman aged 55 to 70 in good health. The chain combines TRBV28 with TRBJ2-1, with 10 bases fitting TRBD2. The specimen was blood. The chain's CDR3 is CASSSAGGWYNEQFF. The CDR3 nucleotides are TGTGCCAGCAGTTCAGCGGGAGGGTGGTACAATGAGCAGTTCTTC.